The 4 T cell receptor beta chains below come from one sample, sequenced in a study of T cells in Graves' hyperthyroidism and ophthalmopathy (dated by TCRdb to about 2019). Libraries were made using multiplex PCR. Data came from an Illumina HiSeq 2000. TCR beta CDR3 regions were amplified from RNA transcripts. The first round of RT-PCR for the TCR CDR3 was performed with the HTBI primer set and the Qiagen OneStep RT-PCR kit. The raw public data were reprocessed by TCRdb itself: fastp quality trimming at Q25, MiXCR clonotype calling, in-frame beta chains only. Every CDR3 protein is listed once, alongside the most common genes and DNA of its rows. The sample table lists approximately 590,000 distinct CDR3 sequences, 15% to 18% of them with a count of one. The biggest ten clones account for around 7.5% of the sample. The sample was blood. The source of these receptors is a woman in her twenties or thirties with Graves' hyperthyroidism.

This clonotype has only a few counts. This chain connects TRBV30 to TRBJ2-7; 9 bases match TRBD2. Germline V CDR1 and CDR2: GTSNPN, SVGIG (reference sequence). Trimming removed 0 bases from V and 5 bases from J; junction bases left unmatched: 11. The CDR3 totals 16 residues. The CDR3 here is CAWSVGSAGGVNEQYF. In DNA, the CDR3 is TGTGCCTGGAGTGTCGGTTCTGCGGGAGGGGTCAACGAGCAGTACTTC.

The sample holds many counts of this clonotype. The chain carries TRBV9 and TRBJ2-2; D is unclear. Germline assignment: CDR1 SGDLS and CDR2 YYNGEE. The V gene lost 3 bases and the J gene lost 0 bases, with 12 bases spanning the gap. The CDR3 covers 16 residues. CDR3 DNA: TGTGCCAGCAGCGCTCGGAGTAGACCGAACACCGGGGAGCTGTTTTTT. Protein sequence: CASSARSRPNTGELFF.

This clonotype was counted a single time. The chain is built from TRBV28 and TRBJ2-2; TRBD2 matches at 13 bases. CDR1 and CDR2 (germline): MDHEN, SYDVKM. CDR3 length: 20 amino acids. Trimming took 2 bases from V and 7 from J; bases not matched to a gene: 16. The CDR3 DNA follows: TGTGCCAGCAGTTTACCCAGGGGGGGCGGACTAGCGGGAGTTTTCGGGGAGCTGTTTTTT. Protein sequence: CASSLPRGGGLAGVFGELFF.

This clonotype was recorded many times. This sequence joins TRBV3-1 and TRBJ2-7; no reliable D call. The CDR3 covers 12 residues. V was shortened by 0 bases and J by 6 bases, with 6 bases between the two germline ends. Germline V lookup: CDR1 LGHDT, CDR2 YNNKEL (reference sequence). This chain's CDR3 is CASSQDAREQYF. The CDR3 DNA is TGTGCCAGCAGCCAAGACGCCCGCGAGCAGTACTTC.